The entry below gives a single T cell receptor beta chain sequence along with its context. The entry originates in a study of beta chain features in type 1 diabetes. J gave up 5 bases and V 0 bases, and 5 bases lay outside the gene matches. The CDR3 is made up of 15 amino acids. Germline V lookup: CDR1 LGHNA, CDR2 YSLEER. Expressed TCRB transcripts were sequenced because the isolated RNA had all been reverse transcribed beforehand. The method was immunoSEQ multiplex PCR; TCRdb's version includes in-frame clones alone and lacks a portion of them. The data show 120,000 to 150,000 clones, with about 10% seen just once and roughly 1.4% held by the top ten.

The chain recombines TRBV4-3 with TRBJ2-3; TRBD1 matches 7 bases. This clonotype originated in a man younger than 30 in good health. Material for sequencing was naive CD4+ T cells from blood. The CDR3 region has the DNA TGCGCCAGCAGCCAAGATCCAACAGGGGTAGATACGCAGTATTTT. It is translated as CASSQDPTGVDTQYF.